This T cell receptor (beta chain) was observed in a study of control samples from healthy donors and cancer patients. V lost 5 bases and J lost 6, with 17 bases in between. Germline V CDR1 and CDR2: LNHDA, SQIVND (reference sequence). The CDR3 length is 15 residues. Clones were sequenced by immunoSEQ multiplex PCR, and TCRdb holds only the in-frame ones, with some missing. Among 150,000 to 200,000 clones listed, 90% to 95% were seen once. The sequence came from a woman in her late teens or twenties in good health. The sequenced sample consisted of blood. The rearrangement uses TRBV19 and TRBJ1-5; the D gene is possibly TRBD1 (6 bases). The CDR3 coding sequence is TGTGCCAGTAGTGGGGGGCAGGGAGGGTTTCAGCCCCAGCATTTT. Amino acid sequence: CASSGGQGGFQPQHF.